This T cell receptor beta chain came from a study of blood T cell repertoires in COVID-19. Overall study: The cDNA or gDNA used as material had been derived from T cells, B-cell-depleted T cells, or PBMCs.

This CDR3 is built from 12 residues. Germline V gives CDR1 SGHDT, CDR2 YYEEEE. Losses at the gene ends were 2 bases for V and 6 bases for J; bases not matched to a gene: 2. As handled by the study authors: Estimated nucleated cell counts came from reference gene primer amplification. Clones were sequenced by immunoSEQ multiplex PCR, and TCRdb holds only the in-frame ones, with some missing. Clone size and the V and J calls come from that table; the DNA yielded D and trimming. This sample has some 150,000 clones, with roughly 80% found just once. This rearrangement joins TRBV5-6 to TRBJ2-7, with 7 bases matching TRBD1. Sequenced input: peripheral blood. This sequence originates from a human donor in a cohort sampled during active COVID-19. CDR3 residues: CASSLQGTEQYF. In DNA, the CDR3 is TGTGCCAGCAGCTTACAGGGGACCGAGCAGTACTTC.